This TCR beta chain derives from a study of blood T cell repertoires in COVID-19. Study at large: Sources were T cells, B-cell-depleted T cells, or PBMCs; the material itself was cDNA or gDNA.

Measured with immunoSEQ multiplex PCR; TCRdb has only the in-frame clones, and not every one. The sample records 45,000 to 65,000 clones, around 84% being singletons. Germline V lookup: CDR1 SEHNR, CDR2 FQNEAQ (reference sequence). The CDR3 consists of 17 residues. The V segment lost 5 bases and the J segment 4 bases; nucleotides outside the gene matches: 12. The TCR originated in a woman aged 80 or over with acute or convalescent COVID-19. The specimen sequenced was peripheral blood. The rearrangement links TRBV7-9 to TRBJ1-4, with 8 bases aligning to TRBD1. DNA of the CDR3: TGTGCCAGCAGCCCCGGACAGGGAGGGGTGGATAATGAAAAACTGTTTTTT. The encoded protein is CASSPGQGGVDNEKLFF.